This is a list of T cell receptor beta chains from one sample in a study of T cells after somatic rescue of genetic block. Using immunoSEQ multiplex PCR, the repertoire was profiled, and TCRdb retains in-frame clones only, with some absent. The repertoire holds 45,000 to 70,000 clones, with about 96% as singletons. The source material was peripheral blood mononuclear cells (PBMCs). These receptors all come from a child under two years old. Each CDR3 is given with its conserved first and last residue. Fields, in order: D gene, V gene, J gene, clone size, CDR3 protein, CDR3 DNA. D genes are given only for firm matches. Part of the rows lack a size; the others show once, few, many or a class for expanded clones.

d_gene: -
v_gene: TRBV7-3
j_gene: TRBJ2-3
abundance: once
CDR3aa: CASSLGLSTDTQYF
CDR3nt: TGTGCCAGCAGCTTAGGGCTAAGCACAGATACGCAGTATTTT

d_gene: TRBD1
v_gene: TRBV6-1
j_gene: TRBJ2-2
abundance: -
CDR3aa: CASIGQGASGELFF
CDR3nt: TGTGCCAGCATTGGACAGGGGGCGAGCGGGGAGCTGTTTTTT

d_gene: -
v_gene: TRBV5-6
j_gene: TRBJ2-3
abundance: -
CDR3aa: CASSFLGARDTQYF
CDR3nt: TGTGCCAGCAGCTTTCTGGGGGCGCGAGATACGCAGTATTTT

d_gene: -
v_gene: TRBV28
j_gene: TRBJ1-3
abundance: -
CDR3aa: CASSSLVSGNTIYF
CDR3nt: TGTGCCAGCAGTTCTCTGGTCTCTGGAAACACCATATATTTT

d_gene: TRBD1
v_gene: TRBV5-6
j_gene: TRBJ2-7
abundance: -
CDR3aa: CASSLDRVLYEQYF
CDR3nt: TGTGCCAGCAGCTTAGACAGGGTTCTCTACGAGCAGTACTTC

d_gene: TRBD2
v_gene: TRBV10-3
j_gene: TRBJ2-1
abundance: -
CDR3aa: CAIKLAGGPSEQFF
CDR3nt: TGTGCCATCAAACTAGCGGGAGGGCCAAGTGAGCAGTTCTTC

d_gene: TRBD2
v_gene: TRBV2
j_gene: TRBJ2-7
abundance: once
CDR3aa: CASRGPPRELAGNYEQYF
CDR3nt: TGTGCCAGCAGAGGGCCTCCCCGAGAACTAGCGGGTAACTACGAGCAGTACTTC

d_gene: -
v_gene: TRBV6-6
j_gene: TRBJ2-7
abundance: -
CDR3aa: CASSEDATAYEQYF
CDR3nt: TGTGCCAGCAGTGAGGACGCTACCGCCTACGAGCAGTACTTC

d_gene: TRBD1
v_gene: TRBV28
j_gene: TRBJ2-1
abundance: -
CDR3aa: CASSLWGTGENEQFF
CDR3nt: TGTGCCAGCAGTTTATGGGGGACAGGGGAGAATGAGCAGTTCTTC

d_gene: -
v_gene: TRBV5-1
j_gene: TRBJ2-5
abundance: -
CDR3aa: CASSLEGETQYF
CDR3nt: TGCGCCAGCAGCTTGGAGGGAGAGACCCAGTACTTC

d_gene: TRBD2
v_gene: TRBV29-1
j_gene: TRBJ2-3
abundance: once
CDR3aa: CSVEGLAGGDTQYF
CDR3nt: TGCAGCGTTGAAGGACTAGCGGGAGGAGATACGCAGTATTTT

d_gene: -
v_gene: TRBV7-9
j_gene: TRBJ1-2
abundance: -
CDR3aa: CASSLADRLYGYTF
CDR3nt: TGTGCCAGCAGCTTAGCTGACCGGTTATATGGCTACACCTTC

d_gene: TRBD1
v_gene: TRBV6-5
j_gene: TRBJ2-5
abundance: -
CDR3aa: CASSWDRETQYF
CDR3nt: TGTGCCAGCAGTTGGGACAGGGAGACCCAGTACTTC

d_gene: TRBD2
v_gene: TRBV28
j_gene: TRBJ2-7
abundance: -
CDR3aa: CASSLVGRRTSAYEQYF
CDR3nt: TGTGCCAGCAGTTTAGTGGGTCGACGGACTAGTGCCTACGAGCAGTACTTC

d_gene: TRBD2
v_gene: TRBV11-2
j_gene: TRBJ2-1
abundance: -
CDR3aa: CASSLEGLAAKSYNEQFF
CDR3nt: TGTGCCAGCAGCTTAGAGGGTCTAGCGGCAAAGTCCTACAATGAGCAGTTCTTC

d_gene: TRBD1
v_gene: TRBV9
j_gene: TRBJ2-3
abundance: -
CDR3aa: CASGQTGNPTDTQYF
CDR3nt: TGTGCCAGCGGTCAGACAGGGAATCCCACAGATACGCAGTATTTT

d_gene: -
v_gene: TRBV11-2
j_gene: TRBJ1-1
abundance: -
CDR3aa: CASSLFTLDRLKNTEAFF
CDR3nt: TGTGCCAGCAGCCTATTTACCTTGGACAGATTAAAAAACACTGAAGCTTTCTTT

d_gene: TRBD2
v_gene: TRBV4-1
j_gene: TRBJ2-5
abundance: -
CDR3aa: CASSQLGLAQETQYF
CDR3nt: TGCGCCAGCAGCCAGTTGGGACTAGCCCAAGAGACCCAGTACTTC

d_gene: TRBD1
v_gene: TRBV19
j_gene: TRBJ1-4
abundance: -
CDR3aa: CASSSRGREKLFF
CDR3nt: TGTGCCAGTAGTAGCAGGGGGCGGGAAAAACTGTTTTTT

d_gene: -
v_gene: TRBV4-3
j_gene: TRBJ2-7
abundance: -
CDR3aa: CASSQDGPGYEQYF
CDR3nt: TGCGCCAGCAGCCAAGATGGGCCTGGCTACGAGCAGTACTTC

d_gene: -
v_gene: TRBV7-9
j_gene: TRBJ2-3
abundance: once
CDR3aa: CASSLGGHTDTQYF
CDR3nt: TGTGCCAGCAGCTTAGGTGGTCACACAGATACGCAGTATTTT

d_gene: TRBD1
v_gene: TRBV7-9
j_gene: TRBJ1-2
abundance: -
CDR3aa: CASSSTGDYGYTF
CDR3nt: TGTGCCAGCAGCTCAACAGGGGACTATGGCTACACCTTC

d_gene: -
v_gene: TRBV21-1
j_gene: TRBJ2-1
abundance: once
CDR3aa: CASSAGTSGGRSSYNEQFF
CDR3nt: TGTGCCAGCAGCGCTGGGACTAGCGGGGGACGAAGCTCCTACAATGAGCAGTTCTTC

d_gene: -
v_gene: TRBV5-1
j_gene: TRBJ2-6
abundance: -
CDR3aa: CASSFLVSGANVLTF
CDR3nt: TGCGCCAGCAGCTTTTTAGTCTCTGGGGCCAACGTCCTGACTTTC

d_gene: -
v_gene: TRBV27
j_gene: TRBJ2-2
abundance: -
CDR3aa: CASSSFRVGGELFF
CDR3nt: TGTGCCAGCAGTTCTTTCCGGGTCGGCGGGGAGCTGTTTTTT

d_gene: -
v_gene: TRBV27
j_gene: TRBJ1-3
abundance: once
CDR3aa: CASSLQGSGNTIYF
CDR3nt: TGTGCCAGCAGTTTACAAGGCTCTGGAAACACCATATATTTT

d_gene: -
v_gene: TRBV7-3
j_gene: TRBJ2-3
abundance: once
CDR3aa: CASSLSSTDTQYF
CDR3nt: TGTGCCAGCAGCTTATCTAGCACAGATACGCAGTATTTT

d_gene: -
v_gene: TRBV4-2
j_gene: TRBJ1-4
abundance: -
CDR3aa: CASSQVRDGGTNEKLFF
CDR3nt: TGTGCCAGCAGCCAAGTACGGGACGGGGGGACTAATGAAAAACTGTTTTTT

d_gene: TRBD1
v_gene: TRBV6-1
j_gene: TRBJ2-7
abundance: -
CDR3aa: CASRGTGGSYEQYF
CDR3nt: TGTGCCAGCAGGGGGACAGGGGGCTCCTACGAGCAGTACTTC

d_gene: TRBD1
v_gene: TRBV15
j_gene: TRBJ2-7
abundance: -
CDR3aa: CATSRAQTGGEQYF
CDR3nt: TGTGCCACCAGCAGAGCTCAGACAGGGGGCGAGCAGTACTTC

d_gene: TRBD1
v_gene: TRBV27
j_gene: TRBJ2-3
abundance: -
CDR3aa: CASSLPTGDTQYF
CDR3nt: TGTGCCAGCAGTTTACCGACAGGGGATACGCAGTATTTT

d_gene: TRBD2
v_gene: TRBV5-6
j_gene: TRBJ2-7
abundance: -
CDR3aa: CASSHGGSSYEQYF
CDR3nt: TGTGCCAGCAGCCACGGGGGGAGCTCCTACGAGCAGTACTTC

d_gene: -
v_gene: TRBV25-1
j_gene: TRBJ1-2
abundance: -
CDR3aa: CASSETANYGYTF
CDR3nt: TGTGCCAGCAGTGAGACAGCTAACTATGGCTACACCTTC

d_gene: -
v_gene: TRBV29-1
j_gene: TRBJ2-2
abundance: -
CDR3aa: CSVDTGELFF
CDR3nt: TGCAGCGTTGACACCGGGGAGCTGTTTTTT

d_gene: -
v_gene: TRBV29-1
j_gene: TRBJ1-1
abundance: -
CDR3aa: CSVAGRMNTEAFF
CDR3nt: TGCAGCGTTGCGGGACGAATGAACACTGAAGCTTTCTTT